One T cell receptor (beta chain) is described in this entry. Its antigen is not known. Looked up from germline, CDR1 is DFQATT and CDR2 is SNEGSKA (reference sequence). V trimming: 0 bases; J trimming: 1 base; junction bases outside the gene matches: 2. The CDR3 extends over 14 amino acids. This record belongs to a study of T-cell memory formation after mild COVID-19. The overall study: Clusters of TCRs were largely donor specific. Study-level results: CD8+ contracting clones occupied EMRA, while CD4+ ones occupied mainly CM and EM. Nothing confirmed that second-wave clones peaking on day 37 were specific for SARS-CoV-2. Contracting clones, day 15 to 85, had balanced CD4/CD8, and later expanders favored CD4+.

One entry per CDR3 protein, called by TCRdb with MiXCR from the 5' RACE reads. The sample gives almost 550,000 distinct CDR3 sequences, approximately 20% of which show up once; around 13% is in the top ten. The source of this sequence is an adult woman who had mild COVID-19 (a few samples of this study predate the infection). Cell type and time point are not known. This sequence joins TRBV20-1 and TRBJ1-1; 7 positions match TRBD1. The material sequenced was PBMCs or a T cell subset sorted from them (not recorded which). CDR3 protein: CSAREQGKNTEAFF. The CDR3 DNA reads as TGCAGTGCTAGAGAACAGGGGAAGAACACTGAAGCTTTCTTT.